One sample yielded the 16 T cell receptor beta chains listed below, sequenced in a study of blood T cell repertoires in COVID-19. Clones were sequenced by immunoSEQ multiplex PCR, and TCRdb holds only the in-frame ones, with some missing. The sample has around 200,000 clones, more than 75% seen once. Sequenced: peripheral blood. These receptors all come from a woman over 75 with acute or convalescent COVID-19.

A few counts support this clone. This chain joins TRBV5-4 and TRBJ2-2, with 7 bases lining up with TRBD2. From germline, CDR1 is SGHNT and CDR2 YYREEE (reference sequence). The CDR3 contains 16 residues. The V gene end was trimmed by 0 bases and the J gene end by 0 bases; junction bases not matched to a gene: 2. The CDR3 is CASSLGLAANTGELFF. The CDR3 DNA is TGTGCCAGCAGCTTGGGTCTAGCGGCGAACACCGGGGAGCTGTTTTTT.

The chain links TRBV18 to TRBJ1-5, with no clear D. The CDR3 is made up of 14 amino acids. The V and J ends lost 5 bases and 4 bases respectively, with 12 bases between them. Looked up from germline, CDR1 is KGHSH and CDR2 is LQKENI. CDR3 sequence (DNA): TGTGCCAGCTCAGCGGAGGTTGGGAATCAGCCCCAGCATTTT. Its protein is CASSAEVGNQPQHF.

The J gene is TRBJ2-6, the V gene TRBV7-3; no firm D call. Trimming stripped 3 bases from V and 0 bases from J, with 6 bases between. This CDR3 region has 15 residues. Germline CDR1 SGHTA, CDR2 FQGTGA. Here the CDR3 reads CASSLGLSGANVLTF. The CDR3 nucleotides read TGTGCCAGCAGCTTGGGCCTCTCTGGGGCCAACGTCCTGACTTTC. Looking up the rest from reference TRBV7-3 and TRBJ2-6 gives the full variable domain: GAGVSQTPSNKVTEKGKYVELRCDPISGHTALYWYRQSLGQGPEFLIYFQGTGAADDSGLPNDRFFAVRPEGSVSTLKIQRTERGDSAVYLCASSLGLSGANVLTFGAGSRLTVL.

The chain employs TRBV5-1 and TRBJ2-7; TRBD1 aligns across 9 bases. Germline values: CDR1 SGHRS, CDR2 YFSETQ. The CDR3 runs to 14 residues. V lost 7 bases and J lost 1; bases outside the gene matches: 6. The CDR3 sequence: CASAPTGGSYEQYF. Written as DNA, the CDR3 is TGCGCCAGCGCACCGACAGGGGGGTCCTACGAGCAGTACTTC. The entire variable domain, with the rest obtained from reference TRBV5-1 and TRBJ2-7, is as follows: KAGVTQTPRYLIKTRGQQVTLSCSPISGHRSVSWYQQTPGQGLQFLFEYFSETQRNKGNFPGRFSGRQFSNSRSEMNVSTLELGDSALYLCASAPTGGSYEQYFGPGTRLTVT.

The chain is built from TRBV11-2 and TRBJ2-7; 8 bases are a match to TRBD2. This CDR3 comprises 14 residues. From germline, CDR1 is SGHAT and CDR2 FQNNGV. The V segment lost 8 bases and the J segment 6 bases; nucleotides outside the gene matches: 12. The DNA of the CDR3 is TGTGCCAGCTCGGGGGGGCTAGCAGCGTTCGAGCAGTACTTC. Amino acid sequence: CASSGGLAAFEQYF. The variable domain in full, completed from reference TRBV11-2 and TRBJ2-7, reads EAGVAQSPRYKIIEKRQSVAFWCNPISGHATLYWYQQILGQGPKLLIQFQNNGVVDDSQLPKDRFSAERLKGVDSTLKIQPAKLEDSAVYLCASSGGLAAFEQYFGPGTRLTVT.

The chain joins TRBV19 to TRBJ1-1; unclear D gene. With 2 bases removed from V and 6 bases from J, the gap between germline ends came to 16 bases. Germline V lookup: CDR1 LNHDA, CDR2 SQIVND (reference sequence). The CDR3 totals 15 residues. CDR3 amino acids: CASSIMVSYRPEAFF. The CDR3 DNA follows: TGTGCCAGTAGTATAATGGTGAGTTATCGCCCTGAAGCTTTCTTT.

The rearrangement joins TRBV19 to TRBJ1-2, with 9 bases matching TRBD1. Germline values: CDR1 LNHDA, CDR2 SQIVND (reference sequence). V trimming: 1 base; J trimming: 4 bases; junction bases outside the gene matches: 13. This CDR3 is 18 amino acids long. CDR3 in DNA: TGTGCCAGTAGTATAGTTGTCTTCCGACAGGGGGTGACCTATGGCTACACCTTC. Residues: CASSIVVFRQGVTYGYTF.

The chain recombines TRBV29-1 with TRBJ1-2, with no clear D. The CDR3 runs 12 residues. Germline lookup yields CDR1 SQVTM and CDR2 ANQGSEA. The V end was cut by 4 bases, the J end by 4 bases, with 10 bases between. The CDR3 DNA follows: TGCAGCGTTGTGAGGCCGGTCTATGGCTACACCTTC. Its protein product is CSVVRPVYGYTF.

This chain uses TRBV25-1 with TRBJ1-2, with a possible D match to TRBD1 (5 bases). Germline CDR1 is MGHDK and CDR2 is SYGVNS. The CDR3 is 18 residues long. Deletions cut 0 bases from V and 4 bases from J, with 21 bases between. The CDR3 region is CASSEYGVWGEGFYGYTF. CDR3 coding DNA: TGTGCCAGCAGTGAATATGGGGTATGGGGGGAGGGCTTCTATGGCTACACCTTC.

The rearrangement joins TRBV30 to TRBJ1-5; the D is unclear. The ends were cut back, 2 bases at V and 4 bases at J, with 9 bases in the middle. The CDR3 runs 13 residues. Germline V gene lookup returns CDR1 GTSNPN and CDR2 SVGIG (reference sequence). The CDR3 spells CAWSPRPNQPQHF. Here the CDR3 DNA reads TGTGCCTGGAGTCCCAGGCCTAATCAGCCCCAGCATTTT.

The chain has TRBV5-1 and TRBJ2-7; 9 nucleotides align to TRBD1. Germline trimming cut 3 bases from V and 6 bases from J; bases unmatched to any gene: 7. Germline V CDR1 and CDR2: SGHRS, YFSETQ. This CDR3 comprises 14 residues. CDR3 DNA sequence: TGCGCCAGCAGCTCACGTACAGGGGGCGGCGAGCAGTACTTC. Protein sequence: CASSSRTGGGEQYF.

V usage is TRBV7-9 and J usage is TRBJ2-1; D is ambiguous. Germline V gene lookup returns CDR1 SEHNR and CDR2 FQNEAQ (reference sequence). The germline V and J ends were trimmed by 2 bases and 13 bases, with 12 bases remaining between them. This CDR3 comprises 12 residues. CDR3 loop: CASSLLDLVQFF. For the CDR3, the DNA is TGTGCCAGCAGCTTACTCGACTTAGTCCAGTTCTTC.

The rearrangement joins TRBV5-1 to TRBJ1-4; a weak D match, TRBD1 (5 bases). The V and J ends lost 4 bases and 0 bases respectively, with 13 bases between them. The V gene's germline CDR1 is SGHRS and CDR2 YFSETQ. CDR3 length equals 16 residues. The CDR3 nucleotides read TGCGCCAGCAGCCCCCGGGGGAGTGCAACTAATGAAAAACTGTTTTTT. Translating gives CASSPRGSATNEKLFF. Looking up the rest from reference TRBV5-1 and TRBJ1-4 gives the full variable domain: KAGVTQTPRYLIKTRGQQVTLSCSPISGHRSVSWYQQTPGQGLQFLFEYFSETQRNKGNFPGRFSGRQFSNSRSEMNVSTLELGDSALYLCASSPRGSATNEKLFFGSGTQLSVL.

This chain links TRBV18 with TRBJ2-1, with TRBD2 matching 12 bases. The CDR3 runs to 19 residues. Germline V CDR1 and CDR2: KGHSH, LQKENI. Germline trimming cut 0 bases from V and 8 bases from J; bases unmatched to any gene: 14. CDR3 DNA sequence: TGTGCCAGCTCACCACCCCTAGCGGGAGGGCTGGGAAGCGGGGATGAGCAGTTCTTC. Its translation: CASSPPLAGGLGSGDEQFF.

The chain links TRBV7-9 to TRBJ2-1, with 9 bases fitting TRBD1. J lost 3 bases, V lost 5 bases, and 5 bases had no gene match. This CDR3 contains 15 residues. Germline V gives CDR1 SEHNR, CDR2 FQNEAQ (reference sequence). The CDR3 DNA is TGTGCCAGCAGCCAACAGGGGGCCGTCTACAATGAGCAGTTCTTC. This encodes CASSQQGAVYNEQFF.

The gene calls are TRBV29-1 and TRBJ1-2; weak D call: TRBD1 (6 bases). V lost 4 bases, J lost 7 bases, and 10 bases lay in between. The CDR3 extends over 11 amino acids. Germline V gene lookup returns CDR1 SQVTM and CDR2 ANQGSEA. CDR3 residues: CSVGGQRGYTF. The CDR3 DNA reads TGCAGCGTTGGGGGGCAACGTGGCTACACCTTC.